The rows below give T cell receptor beta chains drawn from one sample of a study of CD8+CD57+ T cells in acquired aplastic anemia. TCRdb processed the reads anew with MiXCR; each CDR3 protein has one entry. Among 150,000 to 200,000 distinct CDR3 sequences listed, around three fifths were seen once. Sequenced: sorted CD4+, CD8+, or CD8+CD57+ T cells (not recorded which) from PBMCs. These receptors were taken from a human donor with severe aplastic anemia or a healthy control (not recorded which). Both conserved end residues are part of each CDR3. The D gene is left open where the match is weak. Clone sizes are given selectively: once, few, many, or a class where the clone is expanded.

d_call,clone_size,j_call,cdr3_length,v_call,cdr3_nt,cdr3_aa
NA,NA,TRBJ1-5,15,TRBV12-3/TRBV12-4,TGTGCCAGCAGATTGGGAGATCTTAGCAATCAGCCCCAGCATTTT,CASRLGDLSNQPQHF
NA,NA,TRBJ1-6,15,TRBV2,TGTGCCACCATGGGGGATCCGGCCGGTAATTCACCCCTCCACTTT,CATMGDPAGNSPLHF
NA,NA,TRBJ1-6,14,TRBV20-1,TGCAGTGCTCGACGGTCGGTCGTGAATTCACCCCTCCACTTT,CSARRSVVNSPLHF
NA,NA,TRBJ1-2,15,TRBV19,TGCGCCAGTAGTATGATATCGGGACTCTCTTATGGCTACACCTTC,CASSMISGLSYGYTF
TRBD2,NA,TRBJ2-7,16,TRBV15,TGTGCCACCAGCAGAGATCTCGGGGGGGGAGCGGAGAAGCAGTACTTC,CATSRDLGGGAEKQYF
NA,few,TRBJ2-3,14,TRBV7-8,TGTGCCAGCAGCTTAGGGCAGTCAACAGATACGCAGTATTTT,CASSLGQSTDTQYF
TRBD2,NA,TRBJ2-7,19,TRBV7-9,TGTGCCAGCAGCCCGATCCCCGGACTAGCGGGAATGAAAGCCTACGAGCAGTACTTC,CASSPIPGLAGMKAYEQYF
NA,few,TRBJ2-2,15,TRBV30,TGTGCCTGCTACCGACCGGCTACGAGGTCCGGGGAGTTGTTTTTT,CACYRPATRSGELFF
NA,few,TRBJ2-6,13,TRBV12-3/TRBV12-4,TGTGCCAGCAGGGGATCTGGGGCCAACGTCCTGACTTTC,CASRGSGANVLTF
TRBD1,many,TRBJ2-7,17,TRBV12-3/TRBV12-4,TGTGCCAGCAGCCCTTTTCTATCCGGGACAGGGGGTTACGAGCAGTACTTC,CASSPFLSGTGGYEQYF
TRBD1,NA,TRBJ1-2,15,TRBV5-1,TGCGCCAGCAGCTTTGGGACAGCCGGTGCCTATGGCTACACCTTC,CASSFGTAGAYGYTF
NA,NA,TRBJ1-5,14,TRBV7-6,TGTGCCAGCAGCTCCACCCCATTTAGACAGCCCCAGCATTTT,CASSSTPFRQPQHF
TRBD2,NA,TRBJ2-7,11,TRBV20-1,TGCAGTGCAGGGACTACCAATGAGCAGTACTTC,CSAGTTNEQYF
TRBD1,NA,TRBJ2-4,13,TRBV5-1,TGCGCCAGCAGGTCCGGACAGGGGGGGGATCAGTACTTC,CASRSGQGGDQYF
NA,NA,TRBJ1-1,17,TRBV19,TGTGCCAGTAGTATAGGTCCCGACGGCAGGGCTGGCACTGAAGCTTTCTTT,CASSIGPDGRAGTEAFF
NA,NA,TRBJ2-2,15,TRBV7-7,TGTGCTAGCAGCTTAACAGAAACGGACACCGGGGAGCTGTTTTTT,CASSLTETDTGELFF
NA,few,TRBJ2-1,12,TRBV29-1,TGCAGCGTTGAAAGGGGGGCTGATGAGCAGTTCTTC,CSVERGADEQFF
NA,NA,TRBJ2-5,12,TRBV7-2,TGTGCCAGCCGGGGGGCCCAAGAGACCCAGTACTTC,CASRGAQETQYF
TRBD1,once,TRBJ2-7,13,TRBV29-1,TGCAGCGTTAGGACAGGCCCCCCCTACGAGCAGTACTTC,CSVRTGPPYEQYF
TRBD2,few,TRBJ2-5,16,TRBV20-1,TGCAGTGCTAGCGGGGTGGCTAGCGGGGGCCAAGAGACCCAGTACTTC,CSASGVASGGQETQYF
NA,NA,TRBJ1-1,13,TRBV12-3/TRBV12-4,TGTGCCAGCAGACCCAGAGAGAACACTGAAGCTTTCTTT,CASRPRENTEAFF
TRBD2,NA,TRBJ2-5,15,TRBV20-1,TGCAGTGCTAGAGCGCCAGCGGGGGGCGCGGAGACCCAGTACTTC,CSARAPAGGAETQYF
NA,NA,TRBJ2-5,16,TRBV7-9,TGTGCCAGCAGCTTAGCCGGGACAACTAACCAAGAGACCCAGTACTTC,CASSLAGTTNQETQYF
NA,once,TRBJ2-1,14,TRBV2,TGTGCCAGCGGGGAACGAGGGTCCTACAATGAGCAGTTCTTC,CASGERGSYNEQFF
NA,NA,TRBJ2-2,14,TRBV10-3,TGTGCCATCAGTGTGGACAAGAGGTTCGGGGAGCTGCTTTTT,CAISVDKRFGELLF
NA,many,TRBJ2-1,14,TRBV9,TGTGCCAGCAGCGTAGGAGGCAGGGGTGATGAGCAGTTCTTC,CASSVGGRGDEQFF
NA,NA,TRBJ1-5,14,TRBV2,TGTGCCAGCACCCAGGGAGATGGCAATCAGCCCCAGCATTTT,CASTQGDGNQPQHF
NA,NA,TRBJ1-1,14,TRBV3-1,TGTGCCAGCAGCCCAGTAGGAGAGAACACTGAAGCTTTCTTT,CASSPVGENTEAFF
NA,NA,TRBJ1-1,14,TRBV7-6,TGTGCCAGCAGCTTAGCGGCCCAGAGGACTGAAGCTTTCTTT,CASSLAAQRTEAFF
TRBD1,once,TRBJ2-3,15,TRBV13,TGTGCCAGCAGCTCACCAGGGGGATCTACCGGCGAGCAGTATTTT,CASSSPGGSTGEQYF
NA,NA,TRBJ1-1,15,TRBV25-1,TGTGCCAGCAGGGGGGCCTTGTTAAAGAACACTGAAGCTTTCTTT,CASRGALLKNTEAFF
NA,few,TRBJ2-6,16,TRBV15,TGTGCCACCAGCAGAGATCGGGACTCTGGGGCCAACGTCCTGACTTTC,CATSRDRDSGANVLTF
TRBD2,NA,TRBJ2-6,19,TRBV7-9,TGTGCCAGCAGTGATACGGGAAGCGGGGGGGCGACTGGGGCCAACGTCCTGACTTTC,CASSDTGSGGATGANVLTF
TRBD1,many,TRBJ1-1,16,TRBV7-9,TGTGCCAGCAGCCCCCCCTCCGGGACAGAAGGTACTGAAGCTTTCTTT,CASSPPSGTEGTEAFF
NA,NA,TRBJ2-1,11,TRBV4-2,TGTGCCAGCAGCCCCGGGTATGAGCAGTTCTTC,CASSPGYEQFF
NA,NA,TRBJ2-2,15,TRBV5-1,TGCGCCAGCAGCCCGGTGGTAGGGAACACCGGGGAGCTGTTTTTT,CASSPVVGNTGELFF
TRBD1,NA,TRBJ1-2,15,TRBV6-1,TGTGCCAGCAGTTCCGCCCCCGGGACAGGGGGCGGCTACACCTTC,CASSSAPGTGGGYTF
TRBD1,NA,TRBJ2-3,15,TRBV7-9,TGTGCCAGCAGCTTAACACAGGGGGCCACAGATACGCAGTATTTT,CASSLTQGATDTQYF
TRBD2,many,TRBJ2-2,14,TRBV29-1,TGCAGCGTTGGACGGGGGGGGGACACCGGGGAGCTGTTTTTT,CSVGRGGDTGELFF
NA,NA,TRBJ2-1,16,TRBV6-1,TGTGCCAGCACCACTTTAGAAGGGGTTCCTGTCAATGAGCAGTTCTTC,CASTTLEGVPVNEQFF
NA,many,TRBJ1-4,15,TRBV5-5,TGTGCCAGCAGCTTGGTACCGGGGATGGGCGAAAAACTGTTTTTT,CASSLVPGMGEKLFF
NA,few,TRBJ2-7,14,TRBV7-2,TGTGCCAGCAGCTTGGGGGGCAGAACCTACGAGCAGTACTTC,CASSLGGRTYEQYF
NA,NA,TRBJ2-7,12,TRBV5-4,TGTGACAGCGCAACAAAGGGAGTCGAGCAGTACTTC,CDSATKGVEQYF
NA,NA,TRBJ1-5,15,TRBV10-3,TGTGCCATCAGTGCTTCAGGGGATGGCAATCAGCCCCAGCATTTT,CAISASGDGNQPQHF
NA,few,TRBJ2-7,13,TRBV29-1,TGCAGCGCAAAGACAGGAACAAGCTACGAGCAGTACTTC,CSAKTGTSYEQYF
NA,NA,TRBJ1-1,17,TRBV5-4,TGTGCCAGCAGCGGACACCGGGACGGTAACATGAACACTGAAGCTTTCTTT,CASSGHRDGNMNTEAFF
NA,NA,TRBJ2-6,15,TRBV10-3,TGTGCCATCAGTGTCGGGGGCTCTGGGGCCAACGTCCTGACTTTC,CAISVGGSGANVLTF
TRBD2,few,TRBJ2-5,14,TRBV20-1,TGCAGCGTTGACGGCGGGGGGGCCGCAGAGACCCAGTACTTC,CSVDGGGAAETQYF
TRBD1,NA,TRBJ1-2,16,TRBV24-1,TGTGCCACCAGTGATTTCGGACAGGGCGGTGGTTATGGCTACACCTTC,CATSDFGQGGGYGYTF
NA,NA,TRBJ2-7,14,TRBV7-9,TGTACCAGCAGCTTAATCGGCGGAGTCTACGAGCAGTACTTC,CTSSLIGGVYEQYF
NA,NA,TRBJ1-4,18,TRBV7-9,TGTGCCAGCAGCCTAAGACTAGCGGGGGGGCGGGGTGGTGAAAAACTGTTTTTT,CASSLRLAGGRGGEKLFF
TRBD1,NA,TRBJ1-1,14,TRBV2,TGTGCCAGCAGCGGACAGGGGCTGAACACTGAAGCTTTCTTT,CASSGQGLNTEAFF
TRBD2,NA,TRBJ2-3,16,TRBV2,TGTGCCAGCAGTGAAGTGCTAGCGGGAGGCACAGATACGCAGTATTTT,CASSEVLAGGTDTQYF
TRBD1,many,TRBJ1-4,15,TRBV9,TGTGCCAGCAGCGTAGCCGGGACAGCTAATGAAAAACTGTTTTTT,CASSVAGTANEKLFF
NA,NA,TRBJ1-1,14,TRBV14,TGTGCCAGCAGTTTCCAGGGGACGGGGACTGAAGCTTTCTTT,CASSFQGTGTEAFF
NA,NA,TRBJ1-1,15,TRBV7-2,TGTGCCAGCAGCTTAGGTGTGAACCTGAACACTGAAGCTTTCTTT,CASSLGVNLNTEAFF
NA,many,TRBJ2-7,14,TRBV29-1,TGCAGCGTTGAATTCCCTATGGTTACCTACGAGCAGTACTTC,CSVEFPMVTYEQYF
TRBD1,NA,TRBJ2-7,14,TRBV20-1,TGCAGTGCTAAAAGACAGGGGAGCTCCTACGAGCAGTACTTC,CSAKRQGSSYEQYF